The entry that follows covers one T cell receptor (beta chain) sequence. The sample originates from a study of control samples from healthy donors and cancer patients. This table comes from immunoSEQ multiplex PCR, and its TCRdb copy is limited to in-frame clones, with some not included. This sample has about 160,000 clones, with over 85% found just once. V was pared by 4 bases and J by 1 base, with 10 bases between. CDR1 and CDR2 from the germline V gene are SGHNT and YENEEA. The CDR3 consists of 14 residues. This clonotype was obtained from a man under 40 in good health. Specimen: blood. The chain links TRBV11-3 to TRBJ1-1; a weak D match, TRBD1 (6 bases). CDR3 nucleotide sequence: TGTGCCAGCAGCTCAGGGGCGAGGAACACTGAAGCTTTCTTT. It codes for CASSSGARNTEAFF.